This T cell receptor (beta chain) was profiled in a study of graft-versus-host responses after intestinal transplantation (dated by TCRdb to the early 2020s). At the level of the whole study: Recipients received multivisceral, liver-intestinal, or isolated intestinal transplants. Alloreactive clones were identified by sequencing pre-transplant mixed lymphocyte reaction products and comparing them with unstimulated pre-transplant donor and recipient T cells. Donor T cell macrochimerism was defined as a peak of at least 4% donor T cells among recipient peripheral blood mononuclear cells. After intestinal transplantation, graft-versus-host and host-versus-graft alloreactive T cell clones in the graft, circulation and bone marrow were tracked using bulk TCR-beta CDR3 sequencing. Rather than going through the commercial service, samples from a few later patients were sequenced in-house on an Illumina MiSeq and processed with MiXCR. Anti-thymocyte globulin induction was given to all recipients, followed by maintenance tacrolimus and steroids for two to four years. A cohort of more than 20 intestinal transplant recipients, including one retransplant, was enrolled, and a few patients lacking pretransplant specimens were excluded.

Library preparation used the immunoSEQ multiplex PCR assay. For most patients, high-throughput TCR-beta CDR3 sequencing of genomic DNA was performed by Adaptive Biotechnologies. The authors' pipeline ran thus. TCR sequencing data were retrieved from Adaptive's ImmunoSEQ software for more than 15 patients, whereas a few other patients were processed with MiXCR and VDJtools. Because the origin of CDR3 nucleotide sequences shared between donor and recipient could not be assigned, those sequences were removed. To be classed as alloreactive, a clone needed at least 2-fold expansion over unstimulated cells and a minimum CFSE-low frequency of 0.002% (template counts) or 0.001% (read counts). Clones detected in sequenced pre-transplant spleen, lymph node, or MLR CFSE-low populations of the donor or recipient were defined as mappable. The cumulative frequency of alloreactive clones was calculated as a percentage of all sequences, weighted by copy number. TCRdb retrieved this table from immuneACCESS and kept in-frame rearrangements only. Not all clones are present; in checked studies, unresolved V genes account for under half, and no reason is known for the remainder. V, J and clone size derive from that table, while D and trimming were established from the DNA sequence. The sample table shows 98,000 or so clones, and 86% are seen once. The leading ten clones occupy 1.4% of the sample.

Regarding this clone: What antigen it recognizes has not been identified. Base qualities are not recorded, but no much larger clone differs from it by a single base.

The full study reports these points: GvH clones were found in recipient bone marrow, and some of the GvH clones appeared earlier in ileal mucosa or blood, which is consistent with an intestinal mucosal origin. In patients with donor T cell macrochimerism, the allografts had high GvH to HvG T cell clonal ratios. The relatively low number and heterogeneity of intestinal transplant patients limited the conclusions. Peak levels of circulating GvH clones were associated with declines in HvG clones early after transplant.

Blood samples were collected up to 4 times in the first month after transplant and then at least monthly when available. V ends up 3 bases short and J 1 base short, with an unmatched junction base count of 7. Sequences SGHTS (CDR1) and YDEGEE (CDR2) are obtained from the germline V gene. Inclusive of the bounding cysteine and phenylalanine, the CDR3 is 16 residues long. Only CDR3 DNA remains: 48 bases, in frame from the first base. The sequenced sample was PBMCs, obtained 255 days after intestinal transplant. The receptor chain draws on TRBV5-8 and TRBJ2-1; 7 bases in the middle match TRBD2. The receptor was isolated from a human patient who received an intestinal transplant, so some T cells may come from the graft donor. The nucleotides read TGTGCCAGCAGCTCCGCACTAGCGAGATCCTACAATGAGCAGTTCTTC. Protein translation: CASSSALARSYNEQFF. With the portions outside the CDR3 filled from the reference TRBV5-8 and TRBJ2-1 genes, the complete variable region becomes EAGVTQSPTHLIKTRGQQATLRCSPISGHTSVYWYQQALGLGLQFLLWYDEGEERNRGNFPPRFSGRQFPNYSSELNVNALELEDSALYLCASSSALARSYNEQFFGPGTRLTVL.